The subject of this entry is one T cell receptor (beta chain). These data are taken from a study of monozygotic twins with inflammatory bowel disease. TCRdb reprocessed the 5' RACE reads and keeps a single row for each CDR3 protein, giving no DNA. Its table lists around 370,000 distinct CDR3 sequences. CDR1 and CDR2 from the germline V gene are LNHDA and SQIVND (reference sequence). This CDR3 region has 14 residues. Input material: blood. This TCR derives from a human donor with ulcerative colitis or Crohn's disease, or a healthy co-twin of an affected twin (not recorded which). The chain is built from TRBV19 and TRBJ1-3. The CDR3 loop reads CASSLMIRGNTIYF.